These 26 T cell receptor beta chains share one sample of origin, sequenced in a study of blood T cell repertoires in COVID-19. Assay: immunoSEQ multiplex PCR; the TCRdb copy retains only in-frame clones and omits some. Of some 65,000 clones in the sample, 85% are singletons; the top ten hold 2.5% to 3%. The sample comprised peripheral blood. The source is an elderly man with acute or convalescent COVID-19.

This rearrangement joins TRBV9 to TRBJ2-2; 10 bases agree with TRBD2. The ends lost 3 bases at V and 2 bases at J; junction bases unmatched: 10. CDR3 length: 18 residues. From germline, CDR1 is SGDLS and CDR2 YYNGEE. CDR3 DNA: TGTGCCAGCAGCGCTCGAGCGGGAGGGTATTTTAACACCGGGGAGCTGTTTTTT. It encodes CASSARAGGYFNTGELFF.

A remark on this clone: One junction end does not reproduce the germline sequence, and a read error may be involved. The genes are TRBV10-2 and TRBJ1-4, with TRBD1 matching 8 bases. The CDR3 totals 12 residues. Germline V CDR1 and CDR2: WSHSY, SAAADI. The DNA for the CDR3 is TGCGCCAGCAGACAGGGGGATGAGAAACTGTTTTTT. Its translation: CASRQGDEKLFF.

The CDR3 region has the DNA TGTGCCAGCCGCCGGCTACCCGGGACTAGCGGAACCGGGGAGCTGTTTTTT. Translating it yields CASRRLPGTSGTGELFF. The genes are TRBV6-2 or TRBV6-3 and TRBJ2-2; TRBD2 aligns across 11 bases. The CDR3 runs 17 residues. Unmatched junction bases numbered 13, after V lost 8 bases and J lost 5 bases. Per the germline V gene, CDR1 is MNHEY and CDR2 is SVGEGT.

This chain links TRBV11-3 with TRBJ1-3, with 8 nucleotides matching TRBD1. The V gene end was trimmed by 4 bases and the J gene end by 3 bases; junction bases not matched to a gene: 2. The CDR3 runs 14 residues. CDR1 and CDR2 from the germline V gene are SGHNT and YENEEA. The DNA of the CDR3 is TGTGCCAGCAGCTGGACAGGGAGTGGAAACACCATATATTTT. It specifies CASSWTGSGNTIYF.

Of note for this clone: A junction boundary mismatches the germline segment, possibly from a read error. The chain joins TRBV3-1 (or the pseudogene TRBV3-2) to TRBJ1-5; unclear D gene. Germline loops: CDR1 LGHDT, CDR2 YNNKEL (reference sequence). The CDR3 runs 12 residues. The CDR3 is CASSQGSGRRYF. CDR3 nucleotides: TGTGCCAGCAGCCAAGGATCGGGGAGGCGGTATTTT.

The chain carries TRBV18 and TRBJ2-2, with a tentative D call TRBD2 (6 bases). This CDR3 comprises 15 residues. V shed 6 bases and J shed 3 bases, with 14 bases lying between them. Germline CDR1 KGHSH, CDR2 LQKENI. The CDR3 DNA follows: TGTGCCAGCTCCCTCTTGGGGGGAGACACCGGGGAGCTGTTTTTT. Amino acid sequence: CASSLLGGDTGELFF.

The V gene is TRBV30, the J gene TRBJ2-3; 12 bases agree with TRBD1. The CDR3 is 14 amino acids. Trimming took 8 bases from V and 1 from J; bases not matched to a gene: 4. The germline CDR1 and CDR2 sequences are GTSNPN and SVGIG (reference sequence). The CDR3 region has the DNA TGTGCCGGGGACAGGGGGCTTCGCACAGATACGCAGTATTTT. Translating gives CAGDRGLRTDTQYF.

V gene TRBV12-3 or TRBV12-4 combines with J gene TRBJ1-2, with TRBD1 as a possible D gene (6 bases). V lost 4 bases, J lost 7 bases, and 7 bases lay in between. The CDR3 extends over 11 amino acids. The CDR3 sequence: CASSYRAGYTF. The CDR3 DNA sequence: TGTGCCAGCAGTTACAGGGCTGGCTACACCTTC.

V gene TRBV30 combines with J gene TRBJ1-1; a possible D gene is TRBD1 (5 bases). This CDR3 comprises 12 residues. Trimming stripped 8 bases from V and 4 bases from J, with 14 bases between. The germline V gene encodes CDR1 GTSNPN and CDR2 SVGIG (reference sequence). The CDR3: CAGPGRGTEAFF. The CDR3 bases are TGTGCCGGACCAGGAAGGGGCACTGAAGCTTTCTTT. Full variable domain (rest looked up from reference TRBV30 and TRBJ1-1): SQTIHQWPATLVQPVGSPLSLECTVEGTSNPNLYWYRQAAGRGLQLLFYSVGIGQISSEVPQNLSASRPQDRQFILSSKKLLLSDSGFYLCAGPGRGTEAFFGQGTRLTVV.

The sample holds one count of this clone. This chain links TRBV6-5 with TRBJ1-2; the match to TRBD1 covers 11 bases. Trimming took 0 bases from V and 4 from J; bases not matched to a gene: 4. The length of the CDR3 is 16 residues. The germline V gene encodes CDR1 MNHEY and CDR2 SVGAGI. CDR3 in DNA: TGTGCCAGCAGTTACTCGGGACAGGGGGGTGGCTATGGCTACACCTTC. It specifies CASSYSGQGGGYGYTF.

This chain links TRBV5-4 with TRBJ2-5; possibly TRBD1 for D (5 bases). V was clipped by 0 bases and J by 5 bases, with 8 bases between them. The germline CDR1 and CDR2 sequences are SGHNT and YYREEE (reference sequence). This CDR3 is built from 13 residues. In nucleotides, the CDR3 is TGTGCCAGCAGCTTGGGGGGCCCGGAGACCCAGTACTTC. This encodes CASSLGGPETQYF.

The J gene is TRBJ2-6, the V gene TRBV5-4; D may be TRBD1 (5 bases). CDR3 size: 15 residues. The V end was cut by 4 bases, the J end by 4 bases, with 12 bases between. Germline V gives CDR1 SGHNT, CDR2 YYREEE (reference sequence). In DNA, the CDR3 is TGTGCCAGCAGCCCCCTTAGGGGAGGGGCCAACGTCCTGACTTTC. Protein: CASSPLRGGANVLTF.

The chain is built from TRBV10-2 and TRBJ2-4; the D gene is possibly TRBD2 (5 bases). The germline gives CDR1 WSHSY, CDR2 SAAADI. The CDR3 length is 18 residues. Trimming stripped 6 bases from V and 0 bases from J, with 21 bases between. The CDR3 DNA sequence: TGCGCCAGCAGCTTCTTTACGACTACCTCTTTAGCCAAAAACATTCAGTACTTC. It codes for CASSFFTTTSLAKNIQYF.

V and J are TRBV7-2 and TRBJ2-7; 14 nucleotides align to TRBD2. J was trimmed by 4 bases and V by 4 bases; bases with no gene match: 3. In germline, CDR1 is SGHTA, CDR2 FQGNSA. CDR3 length equals 15 residues. Here the CDR3 DNA reads TGTGCCAGCAGCTCGACTAGCGGGGGGGCATACGAGCAGTACTTC. Translation gives CASSSTSGGAYEQYF. Using reference TRBV7-2 and TRBJ2-7 for the parts outside the CDR3, the full variable domain is GAGVSQSPSNKVTEKGKDVELRCDPISGHTALYWYRQSLGQGLEFLIYFQGNSAPDKSGLPSDRFSAERTGGSVSTLTIQRTQQEDSAVYLCASSSTSGGAYEQYFGPGTRLTVT.

The chain couples TRBV11-2 to TRBJ2-1; 10 bases fit TRBD2. The CDR3 is made up of 15 amino acids. Trimming at V came to 6 bases and at J to 12 bases, leaving 14 bases not matched to a gene. Per the germline V gene, CDR1 is SGHAT and CDR2 is FQNNGV. In DNA form, the CDR3 reads TGTGCCAGCAGGAGACTAGCGGGCCGGTGGGCAGGGCAGTTCTTC. It specifies CASRRLAGRWAGQFF.

V and J are TRBV5-1 and TRBJ1-1; a weak D match, TRBD1 (6 bases). The germline CDR1 and CDR2 sequences are SGHRS and YFSETQ. Trimming removed 1 base from V and 1 base from J, with 11 bases in between. CDR3 size: 15 residues. The chain's CDR3 is CASSLWDTSNTEAFF. DNA for the CDR3: TGCGCCAGCAGCTTGTGGGACACTTCGAACACTGAAGCTTTCTTT.

The chain has TRBV15 and TRBJ2-7, with a tentative D call TRBD2 (6 bases). Germline assignment: CDR1 LNHNV and CDR2 YYDKDF (reference sequence). CDR3 size: 16 residues. V lost 0 bases, J lost 3 bases, and 15 bases lay in between. CDR3 in amino acids: CATSREGAGTNYEQYF. The CDR3, as DNA: TGTGCCACCAGCAGAGAAGGCGCGGGAACCAACTACGAGCAGTACTTC.

The chain has TRBV2 and TRBJ2-7; 8 bases fit TRBD2. Germline V gives CDR1 SNHLY, CDR2 FYNNEI. CDR3 size: 14 residues. Trimming at V came to 8 bases and at J to 5 bases, leaving 11 bases not matched to a gene. CDR3 DNA: TGTGCCAGCTCTGGCTTAGCGGGAAGGAACGAGCAGTACTTC. Translation: CASSGLAGRNEQYF.

The genes are TRBV18 and TRBJ2-3, with TRBD1 matching 8 bases. With V trimmed by 2 bases and J by 5 bases, 3 bases remained unmatched. The CDR3 has 14 amino acids. Germline V lookup: CDR1 KGHSH, CDR2 LQKENI. The CDR3 nucleotides are TGTGCCAGCTCACCATCCGGACAGGGAGATACGCAGTATTTT. Translation gives CASSPSGQGDTQYF.

This chain links TRBV19 with TRBJ1-1; possible D gene TRBD1, 6 bases. The CDR3 length is 16 residues. Trimming removed 4 bases from V and 1 base from J, with 16 bases in between. The germline CDR1 and CDR2 sequences are LNHDA and SQIVND (reference sequence). DNA of the CDR3: TGTGCCAGTAGTACTCTACAACCCAGGGGGAACACTGAAGCTTTCTTT. This translates into CASSTLQPRGNTEAFF. Using reference TRBV19 and TRBJ1-1 for the parts outside the CDR3, the full variable domain is DGGITQSPKYLFRKEGQNVTLSCEQNLNHDAMYWYRQDPGQGLRLIYYSQIVNDFQKGDIAEGYSVSREKKESFPLTVTSAQKNPTAFYLCASSTLQPRGNTEAFFGQGTRLTVV.

The chain uses TRBV5-6 and TRBJ2-5; maybe TRBD1 (5 bases). This CDR3 contains 12 residues. The V and J ends lost 4 bases and 4 bases respectively, with 8 bases between them. CDR1 SGHDT and CDR2 YYEEEE come from the germline V gene. Here the CDR3 DNA reads TGTGCCAGCAGCGAAGGGGTAGAGACCCAGTACTTC. This gives the protein CASSEGVETQYF.

Notes on this clone: Within the sample, other DNA sequences also encode this same CDR3. The rearrangement links TRBV2 to TRBJ2-2; possible D gene TRBD1, 6 bases. Looked up from germline, CDR1 is SNHLY and CDR2 is FYNNEI. With 6 bases removed from V and 1 base from J, the gap between germline ends came to 9 bases. The CDR3 has 14 amino acids. CDR3 loop: CASRTDRNTGELFF. CDR3 bases: TGTGCCAGCAGGACGGACAGGAACACCGGGGAGCTGTTTTTT. Full variable domain (rest looked up from reference TRBV2 and TRBJ2-2): EPEVTQTPSHQVTQMGQEVILRCVPISNHLYFYWYRQILGQKVEFLVSFYNNEISEKSEIFDDQFSVERPDGSNFTLKIRSTKLEDSAMYFCASRTDRNTGELFFGEGSRLTVL.

This rearrangement joins TRBV5-4 to TRBJ2-3; 7 nucleotides line up with TRBD2. The germline V gene encodes CDR1 SGHNT and CDR2 YYREEE (reference sequence). Trimming cost V 0 bases and J 5 bases; bases outside gene matches: 9. There are 16 residues in the CDR3. CDR3 DNA sequence: TGTGCCAGCAGCTTGGGTGGGAGGGCCACCGTAGATACGCAGTATTTT. This gives the protein CASSLGGRATVDTQYF.

Remarks on this clone: Other DNA sequences in this specimen translate into the identical CDR3. J is TRBJ1-6 and V is TRBV10-3; no reliable D call. The CDR3 covers 14 residues. Trimming pared 7 bases from V and 5 bases from J, leaving 12 bases between. Germline CDR1 reads ENHRY; CDR2 reads SYGVKD. CDR3 amino acids: CAITGDRNNSPLHF. In DNA form, the CDR3 reads TGTGCCATCACCGGGGATAGGAATAATTCACCCCTCCACTTT.

V and J are TRBV3-1 (or the pseudogene TRBV3-2) and TRBJ2-1; TRBD2 matches 14 bases. The V and J ends lost 3 bases and 6 bases, in that order; junction bases with no gene match: 7. The CDR3 has 17 amino acids. CDR1 and CDR2 from the germline V gene are LGHDT and YNNKEL (reference sequence). CDR3 amino acids: CASSQITGTSGSNEQFF. Here the CDR3 DNA reads TGTGCCAGCAGCCAGATAACCGGGACTAGCGGGAGCAATGAGCAGTTCTTC.

This clone was observed once. This sequence joins TRBV5-4 and TRBJ2-7; 8 bases are a match to TRBD2. CDR3 length: 15 residues. Per the germline V gene, CDR1 is SGHNT and CDR2 is YYREEE (reference sequence). The V and J ends lost 4 bases and 0 bases, in that order; junction bases with no gene match: 6. The CDR3 DNA follows: TGTGCCAGCAGCGGCGCTAGCGGGCCCTCCTACGAGCAGTACTTC. Protein product: CASSGASGPSYEQYF. The full variable domain, with the rest looked up from reference TRBV5-4 and TRBJ2-7, is ETGVTQSPTHLIKTRGQQVTLRCSSQSGHNTVSWYQQALGQGPQFIFQYYREEENGRGNFPPRFSGLQFPNYSSELNVNALELDDSALYLCASSGASGPSYEQYFGPGTRLTVT.